This TCR beta chain was recovered during a study of blood T cell repertoires in COVID-19. Study-level background: The United States, Italy and Spain supplied acute and convalescent COVID-19 samples. PBMCs, B-cell-depleted T cells, or T cells were the source of the cDNA or gDNA that made up the material.

This CDR3 has 15 amino acids. V dropped 5 bases and J dropped 3 bases, with 16 bases sitting between them. CDR1 and CDR2 from the germline V gene are SGHTA and FQGNSA. Under the authors' procedure: Amplification of reference gene primers provided the estimated nucleated cell counts. Profiling relied on immunoSEQ multiplex PCR, and the TCRdb table lists in-frame clones only, not all of them. That table gives V, J and clone size, and the DNA gave D and trimming. This table has over 150,000 clones, roughly nine tenths appearing once. This receptor was identified in a man aged 50-59 years with acute or convalescent COVID-19. Sequenced: peripheral blood. The V call is TRBV7-2, the J call TRBJ1-1, with D possibly matching TRBD1 (6 bases). The CDR3 DNA is TGTGCCAGCAGCCCCGGGGGGGCCCCGGACACTGAAGCTTTCTTT. Protein: CASSPGGAPDTEAFF. Full variable domain (missing parts from reference TRBV7-2 and TRBJ1-1): GAGVSQSPSNKVTEKGKDVELRCDPISGHTALYWYRQSLGQGLEFLIYFQGNSAPDKSGLPSDRFSAERTGGSVSTLTIQRTQQEDSAVYLCASSPGGAPDTEAFFGQGTRLTVV.